Sequencing of this TCR beta chain was carried out in a study of blood T cell repertoires in COVID-19 (TCRdb year 2020). Notes on the research overall: Samples from collaborators originated in the United States, Italy and Spain and spanned both the acute and convalescent phases of COVID-19. The prospective study material was composed of cDNA or gDNA derived from T cells, B-cell-depleted T cells, or PBMCs. The dataset comprised deeply sampled blood TCRbeta repertoires from subjects exposed to, actively infected with, or recovered from COVID-19. The repertoires were released in a freely available public database intended as a resource for research on the immune response to SARS-CoV-2. The samples were drawn from two sources: the first 160 participants of the ongoing ImmuneRACE study, and 1,000 to 1,500 subjects contributed by 6 global collaborators. A de-identified subject ID, COVID-19 status, age in years and sex were almost always included in the sample metadata. Where available, HLA class I and class II types were obtained from metadata supplied by the sample provider rather than from assay-based typing.

As to this clone: Its recognized antigen is unknown. It has no much larger one-base neighbor in the sample; base qualities were not kept.

General findings and caveats noted by the study authors: The amount of clinical and demographic metadata varied by source and participant and was provided uncurated.

TCRbeta CDR3 regions were amplified from genomic DNA using the immunoSEQ Assay, a bias-controlled multiplex PCR. The original methods were these. The number of nucleated cells in each sample was estimated from the amplification of reference gene primers within the assay. To quantify the absolute abundance of each unique TCRbeta CDR3 rearrangement, sequence reads were collapsed and filtered. Productive Simpson clonality was computed per sample as the square root of Simpson's diversity index over productive rearrangements. Sourced from immuneACCESS, this table was stored by TCRdb with only in-frame sequences that have V and J called. A share of the clones is absent; for the studies checked, an unresolved V gene accounts for under half, and the remainder has no known explanation. V, J and clone size are taken as reported in that table, and D and trimming were inferred from the DNA itself. Recorded for this sample are some 55,000 clones; 75% to 90% of them occurred a single time. 1.5% to 2% of the sample lies in the top ten.

The CDR3 holds 16 amino acids from the cysteine to the phenylalanine. Just CDR3 DNA is preserved here, 48 bases in frame from base 1. V loses 6 bases of germline sequence and J loses 3 bases, and the interval between the two ends is 20 bases. According to the germline V gene, CDR1 reads MNHEY and CDR2 reads SVGEGT. Whole blood was collected in K2EDTA tubes by collaborating institutions according to the institutions' own protocols. For TCRbeta analysis, collaborators shipped samples in one of three forms: frozen whole blood, isolated PBMCs, or DNA extracted from either of those sample types. Sequencing was done on a sample of peripheral blood. The sequence joins TRBV6-2 or TRBV6-3 to TRBJ2-5; TRBD1 might be the D gene, on 6 matching bases. This clonotype was sampled from a woman aged 55-69 years with acute or convalescent COVID-19. CDR3 protein: CASRYTGRGAEETQYF. In nucleotides, the sequence is TGTGCCAGCAGGTACACGGGCAGGGGCGCCGAAGAGACCCAGTACTTC.